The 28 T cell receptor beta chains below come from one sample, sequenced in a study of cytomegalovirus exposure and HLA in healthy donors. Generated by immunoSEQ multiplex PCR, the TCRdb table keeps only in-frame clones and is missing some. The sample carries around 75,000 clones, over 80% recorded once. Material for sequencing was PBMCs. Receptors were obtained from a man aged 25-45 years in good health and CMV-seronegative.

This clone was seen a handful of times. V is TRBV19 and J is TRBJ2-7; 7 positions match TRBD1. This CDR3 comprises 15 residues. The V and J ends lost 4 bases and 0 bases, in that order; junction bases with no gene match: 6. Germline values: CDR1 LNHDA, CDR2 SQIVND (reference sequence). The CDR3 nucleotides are TGTGCCAGTAGTAGAACGGGACAGTCCTCCTACGAGCAGTACTTC. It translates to CASSRTGQSSYEQYF.

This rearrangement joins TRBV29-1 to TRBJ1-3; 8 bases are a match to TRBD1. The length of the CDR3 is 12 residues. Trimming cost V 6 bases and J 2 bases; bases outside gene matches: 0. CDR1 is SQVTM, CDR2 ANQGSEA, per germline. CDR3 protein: CSVQGAGNTIYF. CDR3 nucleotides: TGCAGCGTACAGGGGGCTGGAAACACCATATATTTT.

The CDR3 bases are TGTGCCAGCAGCCCGGAGCATTCCGGGGAGCTGTTTTTT. It encodes CASSPEHSGELFF. This sequence joins TRBV9 and TRBJ2-2, with D uncertain. The germline V gene has CDR1 SGDLS and CDR2 YYNGEE. Trimming pared 4 bases from V and 6 bases from J, leaving 10 bases between. This CDR3 has 13 residues.

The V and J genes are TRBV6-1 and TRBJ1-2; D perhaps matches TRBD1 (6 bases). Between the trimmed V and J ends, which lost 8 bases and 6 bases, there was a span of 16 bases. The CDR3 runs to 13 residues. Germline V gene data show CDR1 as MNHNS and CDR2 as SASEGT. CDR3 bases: TGTGCCAGCTCCCAAGGGGGGAGGGATGGCTACACCTTC. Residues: CASSQGGRDGYTF.

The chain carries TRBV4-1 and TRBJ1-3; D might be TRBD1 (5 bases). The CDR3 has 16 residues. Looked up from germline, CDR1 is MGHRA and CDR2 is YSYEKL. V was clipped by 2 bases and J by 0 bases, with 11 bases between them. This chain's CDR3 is CASSQSFGGSGNTIYF. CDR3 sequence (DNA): TGCGCCAGCAGCCAATCCTTCGGGGGCTCTGGAAACACCATATATTTT.

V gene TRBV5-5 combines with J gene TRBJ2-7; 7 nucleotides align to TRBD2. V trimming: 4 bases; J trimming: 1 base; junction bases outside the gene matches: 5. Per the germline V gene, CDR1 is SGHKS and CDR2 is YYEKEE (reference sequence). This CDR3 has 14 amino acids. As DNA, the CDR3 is TGTGCCAGCAGCAGAAGCGGGACTTCCTACGAGCAGTACGTC. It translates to CASSRSGTSYEQYV.

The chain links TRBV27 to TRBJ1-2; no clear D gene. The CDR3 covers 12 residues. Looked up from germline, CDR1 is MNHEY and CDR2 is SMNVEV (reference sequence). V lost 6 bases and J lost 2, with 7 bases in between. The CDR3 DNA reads TGTGCCAGCAGAGTGGGCAACTATGGCTACACCTTC. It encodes CASRVGNYGYTF.

CDR3 in DNA: TGTGCCAGCAGCCAAGATCTTCGCGGGACCCAGTACTTC. It encodes CASSQDLRGTQYF. The chain has TRBV14 and TRBJ2-5; no firm D call. With 0 bases removed from V and 7 bases from J, the gap between germline ends came to 9 bases. Germline V gene data show CDR1 as SGHDN and CDR2 as FVKESK. This CDR3 is built from 13 residues.

The CDR3 bases are TGTGCCAGCAGTCACGGGACAGCCCGGATGGAAGCTTTCTTT. Translating it yields CASSHGTARMEAFF. The chain is built from TRBV27 and TRBJ1-1, with 7 bases lining up with TRBD1. The CDR3 is made up of 14 amino acids. V shed 5 bases and J 8 bases; nucleotides not matched to a gene: 11. CDR1 and CDR2 from the germline V gene are MNHEY and SMNVEV (reference sequence).

CDR3 DNA sequence: TGTGCCAGCAGCTTAGCAGTCTCTGGAAACACCATATATTTT. It encodes CASSLAVSGNTIYF. V usage is TRBV11-2 and J usage is TRBJ1-3; D is ambiguous. The length of the CDR3 is 14 residues. Trimming stripped 1 base from V and 0 bases from J, with 4 bases between. Per germline, CDR1 SGHAT and CDR2 FQNNGV.

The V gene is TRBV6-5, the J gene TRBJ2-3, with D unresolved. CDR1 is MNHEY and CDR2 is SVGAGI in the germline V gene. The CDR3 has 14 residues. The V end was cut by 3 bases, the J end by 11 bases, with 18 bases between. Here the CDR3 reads CASSYGLPMVEQYF. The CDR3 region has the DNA TGTGCCAGCAGTTATGGGCTCCCGATGGTGGAGCAGTATTTT.

The CDR3 sequence: CAISDSSGRTYNEQFF. The CDR3 DNA reads TGTGCCATCAGTGATTCTAGCGGGAGAACCTACAATGAGCAGTTCTTC. The gene calls are TRBV10-3 and TRBJ2-1; 10 bases are shared with TRBD2. Trimming at V came to 3 bases and at J to 2 bases, leaving 4 bases not matched to a gene. Germline CDR1 ENHRY, CDR2 SYGVKD. The length of the CDR3 is 16 residues.

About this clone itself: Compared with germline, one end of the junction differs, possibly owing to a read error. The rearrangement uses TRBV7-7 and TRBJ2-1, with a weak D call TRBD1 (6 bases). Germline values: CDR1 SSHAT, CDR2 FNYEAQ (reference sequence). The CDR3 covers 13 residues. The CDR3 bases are TGTGCTAGCAGCCTTTACAGGGAAAATGAGCAGTTCTTC. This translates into CASSLYRENEQFF.

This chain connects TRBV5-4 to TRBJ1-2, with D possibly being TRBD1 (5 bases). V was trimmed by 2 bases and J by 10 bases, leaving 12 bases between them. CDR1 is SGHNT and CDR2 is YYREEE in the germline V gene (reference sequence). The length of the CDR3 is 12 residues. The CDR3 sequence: CASSLRGLDYTF. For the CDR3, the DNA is TGTGCCAGCAGCTTAAGGGGTTTAGACTACACCTTC.

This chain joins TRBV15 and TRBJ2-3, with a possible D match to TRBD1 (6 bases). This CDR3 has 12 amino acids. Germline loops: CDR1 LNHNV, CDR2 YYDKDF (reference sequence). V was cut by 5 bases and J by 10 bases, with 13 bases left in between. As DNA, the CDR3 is TGTGCCACCAGCCGAACAGGGAGTTCGCAGTATTTT. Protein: CATSRTGSSQYF.

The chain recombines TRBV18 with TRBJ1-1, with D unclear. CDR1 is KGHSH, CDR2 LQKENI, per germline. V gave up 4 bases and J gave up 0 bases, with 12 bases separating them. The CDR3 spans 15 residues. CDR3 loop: CASSRALPLNTEAFF. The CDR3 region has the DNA TGTGCCAGCTCACGGGCCCTCCCCCTGAACACTGAAGCTTTCTTT.

The CDR3 spells CAWTSGNTIYF. DNA for the CDR3: TGTGCCTGGACAAGCGGAAACACCATATATTTT. The chain recombines TRBV30 with TRBJ1-3; unclear D gene. Germline V gene lookup returns CDR1 GTSNPN and CDR2 SVGIG (reference sequence). Trimming removed 4 bases from V and 4 bases from J, with 5 bases in between. The CDR3 consists of 11 residues.

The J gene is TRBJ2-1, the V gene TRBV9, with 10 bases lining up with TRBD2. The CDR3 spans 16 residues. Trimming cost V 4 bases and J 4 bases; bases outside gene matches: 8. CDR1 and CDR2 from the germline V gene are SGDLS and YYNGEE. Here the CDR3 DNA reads TGTGCCAGCAGCCATCACCTAGCGGGAGAGTACAATGAGCAGTTCTTC. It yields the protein CASSHHLAGEYNEQFF.

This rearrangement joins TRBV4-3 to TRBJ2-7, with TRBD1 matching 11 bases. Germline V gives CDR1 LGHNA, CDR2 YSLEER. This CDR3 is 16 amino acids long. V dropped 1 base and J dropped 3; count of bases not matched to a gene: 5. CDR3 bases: TGCGCCAGCAGCCAAGGGTATGGGACAGGGGGCTACGAGCAGTACTTC. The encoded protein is CASSQGYGTGGYEQYF.

CDR3 region: CASSGGDSNQPQHF. In DNA, the CDR3 is TGTGCCAGCAGCGGGGGGGACAGCAATCAGCCCCAGCATTTT. The V call is TRBV5-6, the J call TRBJ1-5, with D perhaps TRBD1 (5 bases). There are 14 residues in the CDR3. Germline CDR1 is SGHDT and CDR2 is YYEEEE. With 4 bases removed from V and 1 base from J, the gap between germline ends came to 9 bases.

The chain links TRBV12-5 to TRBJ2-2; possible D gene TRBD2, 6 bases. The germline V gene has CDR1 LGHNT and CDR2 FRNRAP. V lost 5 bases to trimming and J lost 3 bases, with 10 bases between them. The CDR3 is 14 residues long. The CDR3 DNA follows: TGTGCTAGTGGTCTCGGGGGACACACCGGGGAGCTGTTTTTT. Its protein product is CASGLGGHTGELFF.

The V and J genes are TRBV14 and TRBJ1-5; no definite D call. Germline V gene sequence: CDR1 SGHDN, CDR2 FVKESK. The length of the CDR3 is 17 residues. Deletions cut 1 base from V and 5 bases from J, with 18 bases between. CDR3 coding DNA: TGTGCCAGCAGCCAAGGAGCGACTCGGGGTGGAGATCAGCCCCAGCATTTT. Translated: CASSQGATRGGDQPQHF.

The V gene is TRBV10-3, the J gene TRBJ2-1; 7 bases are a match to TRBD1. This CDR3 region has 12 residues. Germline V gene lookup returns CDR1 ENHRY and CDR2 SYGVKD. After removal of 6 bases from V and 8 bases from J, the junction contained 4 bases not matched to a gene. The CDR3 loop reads CAIRLQGYEQFF. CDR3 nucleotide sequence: TGTGCCATCAGATTACAGGGGTATGAGCAGTTCTTC.

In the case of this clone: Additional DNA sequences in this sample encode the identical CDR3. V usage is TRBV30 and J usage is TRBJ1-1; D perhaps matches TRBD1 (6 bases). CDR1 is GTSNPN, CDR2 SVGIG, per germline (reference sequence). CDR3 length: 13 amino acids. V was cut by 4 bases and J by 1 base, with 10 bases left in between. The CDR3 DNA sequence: TGTGCCTGGAAAGACAGGTCGAACACTGAAGCTTTCTTT. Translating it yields CAWKDRSNTEAFF.

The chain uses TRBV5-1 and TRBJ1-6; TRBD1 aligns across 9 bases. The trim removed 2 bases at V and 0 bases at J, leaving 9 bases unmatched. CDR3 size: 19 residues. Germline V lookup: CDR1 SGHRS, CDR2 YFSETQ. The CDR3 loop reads CASSLTGGFSSSYNSPLHF. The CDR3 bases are TGCGCCAGCAGCTTAACAGGGGGCTTCTCGAGCTCCTATAATTCACCCCTCCACTTT.

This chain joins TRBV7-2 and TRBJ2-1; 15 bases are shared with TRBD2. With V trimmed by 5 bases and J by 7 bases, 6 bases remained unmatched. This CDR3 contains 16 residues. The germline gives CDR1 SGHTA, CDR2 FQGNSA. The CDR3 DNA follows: TGTGCCAGCAGCACGGGACTAGCGGGGGGATTAAATGAGCAGTTCTTC. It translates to CASSTGLAGGLNEQFF.

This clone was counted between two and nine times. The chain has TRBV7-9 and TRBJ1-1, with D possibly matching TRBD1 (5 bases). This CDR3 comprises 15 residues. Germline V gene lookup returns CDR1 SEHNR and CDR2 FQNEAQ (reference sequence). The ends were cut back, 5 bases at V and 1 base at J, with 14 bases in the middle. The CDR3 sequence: CASSAQGTGNTEAFF. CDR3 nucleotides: TGTGCCAGCAGCGCCCAGGGTACGGGGAACACTGAAGCTTTCTTT.

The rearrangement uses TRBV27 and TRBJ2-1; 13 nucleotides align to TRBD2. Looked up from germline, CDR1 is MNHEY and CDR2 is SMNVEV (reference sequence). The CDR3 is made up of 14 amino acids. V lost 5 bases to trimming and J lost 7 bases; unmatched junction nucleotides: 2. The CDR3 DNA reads TGTGCCAGCAGTCCACTAGCGGGGGGGAATGAGCAGTTCTTC. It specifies CASSPLAGGNEQFF.